The rows below give T cell receptor beta chains drawn from one sample of a study of cytomegalovirus exposure and HLA in healthy donors. The protocol was immunoSEQ multiplex PCR, while the TCRdb copy is restricted to in-frame clones and leaves out a portion. The sample shows about 94,000 clones, 7.6% of them seen only once. Sequencing was done on a sample of PBMCs. The receptors originated from a man in his fifties or sixties in good health and CMV-seronegative. Both conserved end residues are part of each CDR3. Fields, in order: D gene, clone size, J gene, V gene, CDR3 protein, CDR3 DNA. A D gene is named only where the DNA matches it firmly. The size entry is marked missing in some rows and otherwise reads once, few, many or a size class.

>TRBD2|.|TRBJ2-1|TRBV2
CASSAQLAVSYNEQFF
TGTGCCAGCAGTGCCCAACTAGCGGTTTCCTACAATGAGCAGTTCTTC
>TRBD1|.|TRBJ2-4|TRBV11-2
CASSSGTGTKNIQYF
TGTGCCAGCAGCTCCGGGACAGGGACCAAAAACATTCAGTACTTC
>TRBD1|few|TRBJ2-2|TRBV7-3
CASSWDRKNGELFF
TGTGCCAGCAGCTGGGACAGGAAGAACGGGGAGCTGTTTTTT
>TRBD1|few|TRBJ1-5|TRBV19
CASSSNRGNQPQHF
TGTGCCAGTAGTAGTAACAGGGGGAATCAGCCCCAGCATTTT
>.|few|TRBJ1-5|TRBV9
CASSVGTGWFLAQHF
TGTGCCAGCAGCGTAGGAACGGGGTGGTTTTTAGCCCAGCATTTT
>.|few|TRBJ1-5|TRBV27
CASRVMGHSNQPQHF
TGTGCCAGCAGGGTCATGGGACATAGCAATCAGCCCCAGCATTTT
>.|.|TRBJ2-7|TRBV4-3
CASSQGVTATYEQYF
TGCGCCAGCAGCCAAGGTGTTACAGCAACCTACGAGCAGTACTTC
>.|few|TRBJ1-1|TRBV12-2
CASRFTGDTEAFF
TGTGCAAGTCGCTTTACAGGGGACACTGAAGCTTTCTTT
>.|few|TRBJ1-4|TRBV11-2
CASSRDFATNEKLFF
TGTGCCAGCAGCCGTGACTTCGCAACTAATGAAAAACTGTTTTTT
>.|.|TRBJ1-3|TRBV19
CASSIQTTGNTIYF
TGTGCCAGTAGTATTCAAACAACTGGAAACACCATATATTTT
>TRBD2|few|TRBJ2-1|TRBV7-9
CASSASGGASNEQFF
TGTGCCAGCAGCGCTAGCGGGGGGGCCTCCAATGAGCAGTTCTTC
>TRBD1|few|TRBJ2-4|TRBV12-5
CASGFETGGGKNIQYF
TGTGCTAGTGGTTTTGAGACAGGGGGTGGAAAAAACATTCAGTACTTC
>.|.|TRBJ1-2|TRBV9
CASTTMGLSYGYTF
TGTGCCAGCACCACGATGGGGCTGAGCTATGGCTACACCTTC
>TRBD2|few|TRBJ2-2|TRBV10-3
CATKRGGETGELFF
TGTGCCACTAAGCGGGGGGGAGAAACCGGGGAGCTGTTTTTT
>.|.|TRBJ1-2|TRBV7-3
CASSPGLVYGYTF
TGTGCCAGCAGCCCAGGACTTGTCTATGGCTACACCTTC
>.|.|TRBJ1-1|TRBV7-3
CASSPSRDTEAFF
TGTGCCAGCAGCCCGTCGAGAGACACTGAAGCTTTCTTT
>TRBD1|.|TRBJ2-7|TRBV7-9
CASSLTGTEYEQYF
TGTGCCAGCAGCCTGACCGGGACAGAGTACGAGCAGTACTTC
>TRBD1|few|TRBJ2-2|TRBV5-1
CASSLEGQGGRQLFF
TGCGCCAGCAGCTTGGAGGGACAGGGGGGGCGTCAGCTGTTTTTT
>.|few|TRBJ2-7|TRBV5-4
CASSLGGRGATYEQYF
TGTGCCAGCAGCTTGGGTGGCAGGGGTGCCACCTACGAGCAGTACTTC
>TRBD1|few|TRBJ2-1|TRBV28
CASTLGGYEQFF
TGTGCCAGCACCTTAGGGGGCTATGAGCAGTTCTTC
>TRBD2|few|TRBJ2-3|TRBV18
CASNIAGGPGTADTQYF
TGTGCCAGCAATATAGCGGGAGGGCCGGGGACGGCAGATACGCAGTATTTT
>.|.|TRBJ1-2|TRBV15
CATSRDRDYGYTF
TGTGCCACCAGCAGAGACAGGGACTATGGCTACACCTTC
>.|.|TRBJ1-5|TRBV28
CASSVRGDLQPQHF
TGTGCCAGCAGCGTCCGGGGGGACTTGCAGCCCCAGCATTTT
>.|few|TRBJ2-5|TRBV7-6
CASSLGARAGTQYF
TGTGCCAGCAGCTTAGGTGCTAGGGCGGGGACCCAGTACTTC
>TRBD1|.|TRBJ2-3|TRBV2
CASLTGALTDTQYF
TGTGCCAGCCTGACAGGGGCCCTAACAGATACGCAGTATTTT
>.|few|TRBJ1-5|TRBV6-1
CASSGRGGVNRQPQHF
TGTGCCAGCAGTGGGAGGGGGGGGGTTAATCGGCAGCCCCAGCATTTT
>.|once|TRBJ1-3|TRBV19
CASIPSSVGARNAIYF
TGTGCCAGTATCCCATCGAGTGTTGGGGCTCGAAACGCCATATATTTT
>.|few|TRBJ1-5|TRBV4-1
CASSQDRGVGNQPQHF
TGCGCCAGCAGCCAAGATCGGGGAGTTGGCAATCAGCCCCAGCATTTT
>TRBD1|few|TRBJ2-7|TRBV7-2
CASSPDRRYEQYF
TGTGCCAGCAGCCCGGACAGGCGCTACGAGCAGTACTTC
>TRBD1|few|TRBJ1-1|TRBV6-5
CASRTTGEDTEAFF
TGTGCCAGCAGAACGACAGGGGAGGACACTGAAGCTTTCTTT
>.|.|TRBJ2-4|TRBV7-2
CASSSRVGDLAKNIQYF
TGTGCCAGCAGCTCCCGGGTGGGGGACTTAGCCAAAAACATTCAGTACTTC
>TRBD1|.|TRBJ1-4|TRBV28
CATFQGATNEKLFF
TGTGCCACCTTCCAGGGGGCAACTAATGAAAAACTGTTTTTT
>TRBD1|few|TRBJ1-3|TRBV2
CASSGTGGPNSGNTIYF
TGTGCCAGCAGTGGGACAGGGGGCCCGAACTCTGGAAACACCATATATTTT
>.|.|TRBJ2-2|TRBV11-2
CASSPGGWEPNTGELFF
TGTGCCAGCAGCCCCGGGGGTTGGGAGCCGAACACCGGGGAGCTGTTTTTT
>TRBD1|.|TRBJ1-2|TRBV25-1
CASSRQGVTGYTF
TGTGCCAGCAGTCGGCAGGGGGTCACTGGCTACACCTTC
>.|few|TRBJ2-2|TRBV19
CASKSTNTGELFF
TGTGCCAGTAAGAGCACGAACACCGGGGAGCTGTTTTTT
>.|few|TRBJ2-7|TRBV2
CASSEVAARGEQYF
TGTGCCAGCAGTGAAGTCGCAGCACGGGGCGAGCAGTACTTC
>TRBD2|.|TRBJ2-5|TRBV5-4
CASSFGLAGVETQYF
TGTGCCAGCAGCTTCGGACTAGCGGGAGTAGAGACCCAGTACTTC
>.|few|TRBJ1-1|TRBV29-1
CSVKRGTEAFF
TGCAGCGTTAAGAGAGGAACTGAAGCTTTCTTT
>.|few|TRBJ1-1|TRBV6-1
CASSSSRENTEAFF
TGTGCCAGCAGTTCAAGCAGGGAGAACACTGAAGCTTTCTTT